This T cell receptor beta chain comes out of a study of blood T cell repertoires in COVID-19. Across the whole study: The samples span acute and convalescent COVID-19 from the United States, Italy and Spain. In each case, the material was cDNA or gDNA derived from T cells, B-cell-depleted T cells, or PBMCs.

V gave up 1 base and J gave up 4 bases; unmatched junction bases: 4. CDR1 is SGHDN and CDR2 is FVKESK in the germline V gene. CDR3 length: 15 residues. The authors' processing: How many nucleated cells were present was estimated from reference gene primer amplification. Clones were read by immunoSEQ multiplex PCR, and TCRdb kept only the in-frame ones, dropping some. V and J calls and clone size are copied from that table; D and trimming were computed from the DNA. The sample has 110,000 or so clones; roughly 80% are singletons. Sequenced: peripheral blood. The chain carries TRBV14 and TRBJ2-7; the match to TRBD1 covers 10 bases. The sequence derives from a woman aged 55-70 years with acute or convalescent COVID-19. The CDR3 DNA reads as TGTGCCAGCAGCCAAGTAGGGACAGGGGATTACGAGCAGTACTTC. Its translation is CASSQVGTGDYEQYF.